One sample yielded the 27 T cell receptor beta chains listed below, sequenced in a study of T cell responses to AZD1222 COVID-19 vaccine. This table comes from immunoSEQ multiplex PCR, and its TCRdb copy is limited to in-frame clones, with some not included. Found here are 70,000 to 95,000 clones, more than 85% of them singletons; the top ten hold roughly 8%. The material was peripheral blood, obtained 28 days after the second AZD1222 dose. The receptors shown here come from an adult who received the AZD1222 COVID-19 vaccine.

The chain employs TRBV19 and TRBJ2-4; D is unclear. The CDR3 has 16 amino acids. Germline loops: CDR1 LNHDA, CDR2 SQIVND (reference sequence). V gave up 0 bases and J gave up 4 bases, with 13 bases separating them. CDR3 loop: CASSIDVFSEKNIQYF. The DNA for the CDR3 is TGTGCCAGTAGTATAGATGTTTTCAGTGAGAAAAACATTCAGTACTTC.

The chain combines TRBV6-2 or TRBV6-3 with TRBJ2-7; TRBD2 might be the D (6 bases). Per germline, CDR1 MNHEY and CDR2 SVGEGT. This CDR3 has 15 amino acids. The V end was cut by 5 bases, the J end by 4 bases, with 18 bases between. The CDR3 DNA reads TGTGCCAGCAGTGATCTATCGGGAGCGGTATACGAGCAGTACTTC. Amino acids: CASSDLSGAVYEQYF.

The chain uses TRBV28 and TRBJ2-7; TRBD2 is a possible D gene (6 bases). Germline CDR1 reads MDHEN; CDR2 reads SYDVKM. Trimming stripped 11 bases from V and 3 bases from J, with 11 bases between. This CDR3 region has 11 residues. The CDR3 coding sequence is TGTGCCTCCATCGGGGGCTACGAGCAGTACTTC. Translation: CASIGGYEQYF.

V usage is TRBV2 and J usage is TRBJ2-1, with 11 positions matching TRBD2. In germline, CDR1 is SNHLY, CDR2 FYNNEI. V lost 10 bases and J lost 5; bases outside the gene matches: 7. The CDR3 is 14 residues long. The CDR3 nucleotides read TGTGCCACAGATAGCGGGAGGGTAGACAATGAGCAGTTCTTC. Translating gives CATDSGRVDNEQFF.

This clone was seen a few times. The chain uses TRBV7-9 and TRBJ2-2; 9 nucleotides align to TRBD2. The V gene end was trimmed by 3 bases and the J gene end by 5 bases; junction bases not matched to a gene: 7. CDR1 and CDR2 (germline): SEHNR, FQNEAQ (reference sequence). This CDR3 is 16 amino acids long. CDR3 DNA sequence: TGTGCCAGCAGCTTCGGAAGCGGGAGGCTTACCGGGGAGCTGTTTTTT. This sequence encodes CASSFGSGRLTGELFF.

The chain carries TRBV7-2 and TRBJ2-5, with unresolved D. Germline loops: CDR1 SGHTA, CDR2 FQGNSA. Trimming stripped 5 bases from V and 3 bases from J, with 10 bases between. This CDR3 is 13 amino acids long. The CDR3 loop is CASSEAREETQYF. The CDR3 DNA sequence: TGTGCCAGCAGCGAGGCACGGGAAGAGACCCAGTACTTC.

The V call is TRBV18, the J call TRBJ2-1; the D gene is possibly TRBD1 (6 bases). Deletions cut 4 bases from V and 8 bases from J, with 18 bases between. This CDR3 contains 15 residues. Germline V gene sequence: CDR1 KGHSH, CDR2 LQKENI. The DNA of the CDR3 is TGTGCCAGCTCACAACAGGGATCCTATAGGGATGAGCAGTTCTTC. Amino acids: CASSQQGSYRDEQFF.

V is TRBV6-1 and J is TRBJ2-2; TRBD1 agrees at 12 bases. The CDR3 loop spans 17 amino acids. J was trimmed by 5 bases and V by 0 bases; bases with no gene match: 4. In germline, CDR1 is MNHNS, CDR2 SASEGT. The CDR3 region has the DNA TGTGCCAGCAGTGAAGCGGGACAGGGGGCTGGGACCGGGGAGCTGTTTTTT. Protein product: CASSEAGQGAGTGELFF.

This chain connects TRBV30 to TRBJ2-1, with D possibly being TRBD2 (5 bases). Germline V gives CDR1 GTSNPN, CDR2 SVGIG (reference sequence). The V and J ends lost 8 bases and 0 bases respectively, with 20 bases between them. CDR3 length: 16 amino acids. CDR3 sequence reads: CAQTLKRTGSYNEQFF. The CDR3 nucleotides read TGTGCCCAAACATTGAAGCGGACCGGCTCCTACAATGAGCAGTTCTTC.

The chain carries TRBV30 and TRBJ2-7; D remains unclear. CDR1 and CDR2 (germline): GTSNPN, SVGIG (reference sequence). The V gene lost 2 bases and the J gene lost 0 bases, with 5 bases spanning the gap. The CDR3 consists of 12 residues. CDR3 region: CAWSFDSYEQYF. CDR3 in DNA: TGTGCCTGGAGTTTTGACTCCTACGAGCAGTACTTC.

The chain is built from TRBV11-3 and TRBJ2-1; D may be TRBD1 (6 bases). Trimming shortened V by 5 bases and J by 7 bases, and 15 bases separated the two germline ends. Germline V gives CDR1 SGHNT, CDR2 YENEEA. This CDR3 is built from 14 residues. The CDR3 protein is CASSQIGQLNEQFF. CDR3 nucleotide sequence: TGTGCCAGCAGCCAAATCGGACAGTTAAATGAGCAGTTCTTC.

This clone was counted a single time. V and J are TRBV10-3 and TRBJ1-2; the D gene is possibly TRBD1 (6 bases). Germline V gene lookup returns CDR1 ENHRY and CDR2 SYGVKD. The CDR3 has 15 residues. Trimming took off 3 bases at V and 3 bases at J, with 14 bases between the two ends. The DNA for the CDR3 is TGTGCCATCAGTGACCCGGCCAAGGGGGACTATGGCTACACCTTC. Protein sequence: CAISDPAKGDYGYTF.

The CDR3 DNA reads as TGTGCCAGCAGTCAGCACCCGAACACTGAAGCTTTCTTT. Its translation is CASSQHPNTEAFF. This chain joins TRBV9 and TRBJ1-1; D gene uncertain. Trimming cost V 5 bases and J 1 base, with 9 bases left between them. CDR3 size: 13 residues. Germline loops: CDR1 SGDLS, CDR2 YYNGEE.

The J gene is TRBJ2-1, the V gene TRBV30, with a tentative D call TRBD2 (6 bases). This CDR3 has 11 residues. Germline lookup yields CDR1 GTSNPN and CDR2 SVGIG (reference sequence). V was cut by 7 bases and J by 8 bases, with 12 bases left in between. In nucleotides, the CDR3 is TGTGCCTCCTCACTAGCTTATGAGCAGTTCTTC. It encodes CASSLAYEQFF.

The chain joins TRBV18 to TRBJ2-7, with 13 bases matching TRBD2. In germline, CDR1 is KGHSH, CDR2 LQKENI. The CDR3 loop spans 17 amino acids. The V and J ends lost 3 bases and 6 bases, in that order; junction bases with no gene match: 11. CDR3 protein: CASSPTTSGRAAAEQYF. The DNA of the CDR3 is TGTGCCAGCTCACCCACCACTAGCGGGAGGGCCGCGGCCGAGCAGTACTTC.

V gene TRBV6-5 combines with J gene TRBJ2-1; TRBD1 agrees at 9 bases. The CDR3 has 16 amino acids. Germline V gene sequence: CDR1 MNHEY, CDR2 SVGAGI. The V gene end was trimmed by 0 bases and the J gene end by 7 bases; junction bases not matched to a gene: 7. The CDR3 reads CASSYSTGTGRNEQFF. CDR3 nucleotides: TGTGCCAGCAGTTACTCCACCGGGACAGGGCGGAATGAGCAGTTCTTC.

The V call is TRBV11-2, the J call TRBJ1-1; D is ambiguous. Germline CDR1 and CDR2: SGHAT and FQNNGV. The CDR3 extends over 11 amino acids. The ends were cut back, 1 base at V and 9 bases at J, with 6 bases in the middle. The CDR3 sequence: CASSLGSKAFF. For the CDR3, the DNA is TGTGCCAGCAGCTTAGGCAGCAAAGCTTTCTTT. The complete variable domain, with remaining parts taken from reference TRBV11-2 and TRBJ1-1, reads EAGVAQSPRYKIIEKRQSVAFWCNPISGHATLYWYQQILGQGPKLLIQFQNNGVVDDSQLPKDRFSAERLKGVDSTLKIQPAKLEDSAVYLCASSLGSKAFFGQGTRLTVV.

The rearrangement joins TRBV6-1 to TRBJ2-7, with D perhaps given as TRBD1 or TRBD2 (6 bases each). The CDR3 has 16 amino acids. The V gene's germline CDR1 is MNHNS and CDR2 SASEGT. The V end lost 0 bases, the J end lost 4 bases, and 16 bases lay between the germline ends. DNA for the CDR3: TGTGCCAGCAGTGAAGCGGGGGCGGGATCTGCTTACGAGCAGTACTTC. This gives the protein CASSEAGAGSAYEQYF.

The V gene is TRBV7-2, the J gene TRBJ1-2, with D hard to call. Germline V gene sequence: CDR1 SGHTA, CDR2 FQGNSA. V was clipped by 5 bases and J by 1 base, with 8 bases between them. This CDR3 spans 13 amino acids. CDR3 DNA: TGTGCCAGCAGCCCCGACAATAACTATGGCTACACCTTC. Its protein product is CASSPDNNYGYTF.

The chain uses TRBV28 and TRBJ2-6; D may correspond to TRBD1 or TRBD2 (5 bases each). The germline V gene encodes CDR1 MDHEN and CDR2 SYDVKM. With 5 bases removed from V and 0 bases from J, the gap between germline ends came to 17 bases. The CDR3 extends over 18 amino acids. This CDR3 reads CASSPPGRPLSGANVLTF. The CDR3 DNA sequence: TGTGCCAGCAGTCCCCCGGGACGGCCCCTCTCTGGGGCCAACGTCCTGACTTTC.

This clone was picked up one time. This rearrangement joins TRBV28 to TRBJ2-3; D gene unclear. This CDR3 comprises 13 residues. Trimming shortened V by 1 base and J by 4 bases, and 6 bases separated the two germline ends. The germline V gene has CDR1 MDHEN and CDR2 SYDVKM. CDR3 protein: CASSLSGSDTQYF. Here the CDR3 DNA reads TGTGCCAGCAGTTTATCGGGTTCAGATACGCAGTATTTT.

This chain links TRBV5-1 with TRBJ2-7, with 11 bases lining up with TRBD2. The CDR3 spans 15 residues. Trimming took 0 bases from V and 4 from J; bases not matched to a gene: 3. In germline, CDR1 is SGHRS, CDR2 YFSETQ. The CDR3 here is CASSLGLAGSYEQYF. The CDR3 DNA reads as TGCGCCAGCAGCTTGGGACTAGCGGGATCTTACGAGCAGTACTTC.

This rearrangement joins TRBV5-1 to TRBJ2-2, with 9 bases lining up with TRBD1. From germline, CDR1 is SGHRS and CDR2 YFSETQ. There are 17 residues in the CDR3. After removal of 1 base from V and 5 bases from J, the junction contained 9 bases not matched to a gene. Here the CDR3 reads CASSLSGTGSVTGELFF. CDR3 sequence (DNA): TGCGCCAGCAGCTTGTCCGGGACAGGGAGTGTTACCGGGGAGCTGTTTTTT.

J is TRBJ2-7 and V is TRBV4-1, with 7 bases fitting TRBD2. This CDR3 is built from 14 residues. Trimming took 4 bases from V and 2 from J; bases not matched to a gene: 5. Per germline, CDR1 MGHRA and CDR2 YSYEKL. The chain's CDR3 is CASSPLADAYEQYF. DNA of the CDR3: TGCGCCAGCAGCCCTCTAGCGGACGCCTACGAGCAGTACTTC.

This chain connects TRBV11-2 to TRBJ2-3, with TRBD2 matching 7 bases. With V trimmed by 0 bases and J by 2 bases, 2 bases remained unmatched. The CDR3 runs to 15 residues. The V gene's germline CDR1 is SGHAT and CDR2 FQNNGV. This chain's CDR3 is CASSLDGDYTDTQYF. CDR3 nucleotides: TGTGCCAGCAGCTTAGATGGGGACTACACAGATACGCAGTATTTT.

The chain has TRBV7-2 and TRBJ2-1; TRBD2 matches 7 bases. Germline V gene sequence: CDR1 SGHTA, CDR2 FQGNSA. The V and J ends lost 2 bases and 4 bases, in that order; junction bases with no gene match: 5. This CDR3 region has 15 residues. The CDR3 sequence is CASSLSLAAYNEQFF. The CDR3 bases are TGTGCCAGCAGCTTAAGCCTAGCGGCGTACAATGAGCAGTTCTTC.

This clone appeared a few times. This chain joins TRBV7-6 and TRBJ2-3; no clear D gene. This CDR3 region has 16 residues. CDR1 is SGHVS, CDR2 FNYEAQ, per germline. V lost 3 bases and J 2 bases, leaving 15 bases between the germline ends. CDR3 region: CASSFTSASLTDTQYF. The DNA of the CDR3 is TGTGCCAGCAGCTTCACCTCAGCGAGCCTCACAGATACGCAGTATTTT. Full variable domain (remainder filled in from reference TRBV7-6 and TRBJ2-3): GAGVSQSPRYKVTKRGQDVALRCDPISGHVSLYWYRQALGQGPEFLTYFNYEAQQDKSGLPNDRFSAERPEGSISTLTIQRTEQRDSAMYRCASSFTSASLTDTQYFGPGTRLTVL.